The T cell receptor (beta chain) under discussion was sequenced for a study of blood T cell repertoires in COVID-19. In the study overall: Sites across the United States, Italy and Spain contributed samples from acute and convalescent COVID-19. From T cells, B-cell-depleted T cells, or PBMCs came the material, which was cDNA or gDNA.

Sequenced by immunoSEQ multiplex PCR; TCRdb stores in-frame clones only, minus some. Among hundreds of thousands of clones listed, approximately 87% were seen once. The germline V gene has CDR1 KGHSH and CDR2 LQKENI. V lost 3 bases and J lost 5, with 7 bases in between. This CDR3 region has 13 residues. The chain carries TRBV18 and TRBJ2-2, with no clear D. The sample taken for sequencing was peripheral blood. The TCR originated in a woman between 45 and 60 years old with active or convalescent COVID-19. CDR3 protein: CASSPTPTGELFF. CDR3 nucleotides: TGTGCCAGCTCACCTACACCGACCGGGGAGCTGTTTTTT.